This is a list of T cell receptor beta chains from one sample in a study of cytomegalovirus exposure and HLA in healthy donors. Profiled with immunoSEQ multiplex PCR; TCRdb holds only in-frame clones, not every one. The table lists 95,000 to 150,000 clones, around 82% of them singletons. The specimen sequenced was PBMCs. The receptor set was obtained from a female donor in good health and CMV-seronegative. The CDR3 runs from the conserved cysteine through the conserved F or W. The order of the fields is V gene, clone size, D gene, J gene, CDR3 protein, CDR3 DNA. D genes are given only for firm matches. Part of the rows lack a size; the others show once, few, many or a class for expanded clones.

TRBV15	NA	NA	TRBJ2-1	CATKGKLDYNEQFF	TGTGCCACCAAGGGGAAGCTTGACTACAATGAGCAGTTCTTC
TRBV6-4	NA	TRBD1	TRBJ2-5	CASRRGNNQQGATDETQYF	TGTGCCAGCAGGAGGGGGAACAACCAACAGGGGGCGACGGATGAGACCCAGTACTTC
TRBV4-1	NA	TRBD1	TRBJ1-2	CASSQENRDRANYGYTF	TGCGCCAGCAGCCAAGAGAATAGGGACAGGGCTAACTATGGCTACACCTTC
TRBV5-1	few	NA	TRBJ2-3	CASSLGLLGGGTDTQYF	TGCGCCAGCAGCTTGGGATTGTTAGGGGGTGGCACAGATACGCAGTATTTT
TRBV15	NA	TRBD1	TRBJ2-7	CATSSYRGAYEQYF	TGTGCCACCAGCAGCTACAGGGGAGCGTACGAGCAGTACTTC
TRBV6-5	NA	TRBD1	TRBJ1-2	CASRRGQGVYGYTF	TGTGCCAGCAGGAGGGGACAGGGGGTATATGGCTACACCTTC
TRBV7-9	NA	NA	TRBJ1-5	CASSGQLGQPQHF	TGTGCCAGCAGTGGACAGTTGGGTCAGCCCCAGCATTTT
TRBV5-1	NA	TRBD2	TRBJ2-6	CASSPGTSGGGPSSSGANVLTF	TGCGCCAGCAGCCCTGGGACTAGCGGGGGGGGTCCGTCAAGCTCTGGGGCCAACGTCCTGACTTTC
TRBV10-1	NA	NA	TRBJ2-7	CASSDDSYEQYF	TGCGCCAGCAGTGACGACAGCTACGAGCAGTACTTC
TRBV28	NA	TRBD1	TRBJ2-3	CASSLRTGATDTQYF	TGTGCCAGCAGTTTAAGGACAGGGGCGACAGATACGCAGTATTTT
TRBV28	NA	NA	TRBJ2-5	CASSLVQIGETQYF	TGTGCCAGCAGTTTAGTCCAGATTGGAGAGACCCAGTACTTC
TRBV5-1	NA	TRBD1	TRBJ1-1	CASSPTPGQGHEAFF	TGCGCCAGCAGCCCCACCCCAGGACAGGGACATGAAGCTTTCTTT
TRBV7-9	NA	TRBD2	TRBJ2-7	CASSFSGGAGEQYF	TGTGCCAGCAGCTTTAGCGGGGGGGCTGGGGAGCAGTACTTC
TRBV19	NA	NA	TRBJ1-2	CASMSRSPHYGYTF	TGTGCCAGTATGTCCCGGAGCCCACACTATGGCTACACCTTC
TRBV6-1	NA	TRBD1	TRBJ2-5	CASKRQGAIETQYF	TGTGCCAGCAAGAGACAGGGGGCGATTGAGACCCAGTACTTC
TRBV5-1	NA	NA	TRBJ1-1	CASSVSENTEAFF	TGCGCCAGCAGCGTCTCAGAGAACACTGAAGCTTTCTTT
TRBV28	NA	TRBD1	TRBJ1-5	CASSSDRGRQPQHF	TGTGCCAGCAGTAGCGACAGGGGGCGTCAGCCCCAGCATTTT
TRBV19	NA	TRBD2	TRBJ2-7	CASSTQLFRAGDTYEQYF	TGTGCCAGTAGTACCCAACTATTCAGGGCGGGAGATACTTACGAGCAGTACTTC
TRBV2	few	TRBD2	TRBJ2-7	CASSRLAELRGEQYF	TGTGCCAGCAGCCGACTAGCGGAGCTTAGGGGGGAGCAGTACTTC
TRBV9	NA	TRBD2	TRBJ2-7	CASTPAGGSSYEQYF	TGTGCCAGCACCCCAGCGGGAGGGAGCTCCTACGAGCAGTACTTC
TRBV7-8	NA	NA	TRBJ2-5	CASSYRGHFQETQYF	TGTGCCAGCAGCTACCGGGGACACTTCCAAGAGACCCAGTACTTC
TRBV14	NA	TRBD2	TRBJ2-1	CASSPLRLAGGDEQFF	TGTGCCAGCAGCCCCCTACGACTAGCGGGAGGAGATGAGCAGTTCTTC
TRBV4-1	NA	NA	TRBJ1-3	CASSQERGSNTIYF	TGCGCCAGCAGCCAAGAGCGGGGTTCCAACACCATATATTTT
TRBV29-1	NA	NA	TRBJ2-7	CSVEDLRGSEQYF	TGCAGCGTTGAAGATCTCCGGGGAAGTGAGCAGTACTTC
TRBV29-1	NA	NA	TRBJ1-2	CSVEEGPGGYTF	TGCAGCGTTGAGGAGGGGCCGGGTGGCTACACCTTC
TRBV5-4	once	NA	TRBJ2-5	CASSSSLGLRETQYF	TGTGCCAGCAGCTCAAGCCTGGGACTGAGGGAGACCCAGTACTTC
TRBV7-9	NA	TRBD1	TRBJ2-5	CASSRTGAQETQYF	TGTGCCAGCAGTCGGACAGGGGCCCAAGAGACCCAGTACTTC
TRBV10-3	NA	NA	TRBJ2-1	CAINTDYNEQFF	TGTGCCATCAACACAGACTACAATGAGCAGTTCTTC
TRBV5-1	NA	TRBD2	TRBJ2-7	CASSSGTTGPYEQYF	TGCGCCAGCAGCTCCGGGACTACCGGACCTTACGAGCAGTACTTC
TRBV30	NA	TRBD1	TRBJ2-1	CAWASARDRVYNEQFF	TGTGCCTGGGCCTCCGCCCGGGACAGGGTCTACAATGAGCAGTTCTTC
TRBV6-5	few	NA	TRBJ1-3	CASRPTGGNTIYF	TGTGCCAGCAGGCCCACAGGGGGAAACACCATATATTTT
TRBV6-5	NA	TRBD1	TRBJ2-7	CASCQGVEQYF	TGTGCCAGTTGTCAGGGGGTCGAGCAGTACTTC
TRBV19	NA	TRBD2	TRBJ2-3	CASSQRSGRITDTQYF	TGTGCCAGTAGTCAGCGAAGCGGGAGGATCACAGATACGCAGTATTTT
TRBV19	once	NA	TRBJ1-5	CASSIGRWDQPQHF	TGTGCCAGTAGTATAGGGCGGTGGGATCAGCCCCAGCATTTT
TRBV10-3	NA	TRBD2	TRBJ2-7	CAISESTSGRAGFYEQYF	TGTGCCATCAGTGAGTCAACCAGCGGGAGGGCCGGTTTTTACGAGCAGTACTTC
TRBV19	NA	NA	TRBJ2-4	CASSIYPGEAKNIQYF	TGTGCCAGTAGTATTTATCCGGGAGAGGCCAAAAACATTCAGTACTTC
TRBV7-2	NA	NA	TRBJ2-7	CASSLVWTDAYEQYF	TGTGCCAGCAGCTTAGTTTGGACAGATGCCTACGAGCAGTACTTC